These T cell receptor beta chains were read from a single sample in a study of blood T cells in healthy people across ages. TCRdb independently ran MiXCR on the 5' RACE reads; one entry per CDR3 protein. The sample contains hundreds of thousands of distinct CDR3 sequences, around two fifths of which appear only once. Sequenced material: blood. Every receptor here comes from a man aged 60 to 69 in good health. Both conserved end residues are part of each CDR3. Each record gives: D gene, clone size, V gene, J gene, CDR3 protein, CDR3 DNA. The D gene is left open where the match is weak. Not every row has a clone size; where given, it reads once, few, many or a size class.

D gene: NA
clone size: few
V gene: TRBV9
J gene: TRBJ2-5
CDR3 protein: CASSVQNGGQETQYF
CDR3 DNA: TGTGCCAGCAGCGTTCAGAACGGAGGCCAAGAGACCCAGTACTTC

D gene: NA
clone size: NA
V gene: TRBV12-3/TRBV12-4
J gene: TRBJ2-1
CDR3 protein: CASSLRETQFF
CDR3 DNA: TGTGCCAGCAGTTTAAGAGAGACCCAGTTCTTC

D gene: TRBD1
clone size: many
V gene: TRBV7-2
J gene: TRBJ2-7
CDR3 protein: CASSPPTGASYEQYF
CDR3 DNA: TGTGCCAGCAGCCCCCCAACAGGGGCCTCCTACGAGCAGTACTTC

D gene: NA
clone size: few
V gene: TRBV6-2/TRBV6-3
J gene: TRBJ2-3
CDR3 protein: CASSLSTGRGDTQYF
CDR3 DNA: TGTGCCAGCAGTTTGTCTACAGGGAGAGGGGATACGCAGTATTTT

D gene: NA
clone size: NA
V gene: TRBV3-1
J gene: TRBJ2-7
CDR3 protein: CASSQGASRSSYNEQYF
CDR3 DNA: TGTGCCAGCAGCCAAGGTGCCAGCCGGAGCTCCTACAATGAGCAGTACTTC

D gene: NA
clone size: NA
V gene: TRBV27
J gene: TRBJ2-3
CDR3 protein: CASSRTGPQADTQYF
CDR3 DNA: TGTGCCAGCAGTAGGACCGGCCCCCAAGCGGATACGCAGTATTTT

D gene: NA
clone size: NA
V gene: TRBV7-6
J gene: TRBJ2-7
CDR3 protein: CAIGGAGDLDEQYF
CDR3 DNA: TGTGCCATTGGGGGCGCAGGCGATTTGGACGAGCAGTACTTC

D gene: NA
clone size: NA
V gene: TRBV3-1
J gene: TRBJ2-1
CDR3 protein: CASSTMQGIRSYNEQFF
CDR3 DNA: TGTGCCAGCAGCACTATGCAGGGGATACGCTCCTATAATGAGCAGTTCTTC

D gene: TRBD2
clone size: NA
V gene: TRBV27
J gene: TRBJ2-1
CDR3 protein: CASSKLAGGTYNEQFF
CDR3 DNA: TGTGCCAGCAGCAAACTAGCGGGGGGGACCTACAATGAGCAGTTCTTC

D gene: TRBD1
clone size: NA
V gene: TRBV3-1
J gene: TRBJ1-2
CDR3 protein: CASSAGQGWGYTF
CDR3 DNA: TGTGCCAGCAGCGCGGGACAGGGATGGGGTTACACCTTC

D gene: TRBD1
clone size: NA
V gene: TRBV5-1
J gene: TRBJ1-1
CDR3 protein: CASSLDTDRVEAFF
CDR3 DNA: TGCGCCAGCAGCTTGGATACAGACAGGGTCGAAGCTTTCTTT

D gene: NA
clone size: few
V gene: TRBV7-2
J gene: TRBJ2-1
CDR3 protein: CASSLLGQILANEQFF
CDR3 DNA: TGTGCCAGCAGCTTATTAGGCCAGATTTTGGCCAATGAGCAGTTCTTC

D gene: TRBD1
clone size: NA
V gene: TRBV5-1
J gene: TRBJ1-2
CDR3 protein: CASRDRGMSNYGYTF
CDR3 DNA: TGCGCCAGCAGGGACAGGGGGATGAGTAACTATGGCTACACCTTC

D gene: TRBD1
clone size: NA
V gene: TRBV18
J gene: TRBJ2-7
CDR3 protein: CASSPQAQGSYEQYF
CDR3 DNA: TGTGCCAGCTCACCACAAGCACAGGGGTCCTACGAGCAGTACTTC

D gene: NA
clone size: few
V gene: TRBV24-1
J gene: TRBJ1-5
CDR3 protein: CATSKTGNQPQHF
CDR3 DNA: TGTGCCACCAGTAAAACAGGGAATCAGCCCCAGCATTTT

D gene: NA
clone size: NA
V gene: TRBV12-3/TRBV12-4
J gene: TRBJ1-4
CDR3 protein: CASSPGGGREKLFF
CDR3 DNA: TGTGCCAGCAGTCCAGGTGGGGGGCGGGAAAAACTGTTTTTT

D gene: NA
clone size: NA
V gene: TRBV6-2/TRBV6-3
J gene: TRBJ2-1
CDR3 protein: CASSYTSWHEQFF
CDR3 DNA: TGTGCCAGCAGCTATACTAGCTGGCATGAGCAGTTCTTC

D gene: TRBD2
clone size: NA
V gene: TRBV24-1
J gene: TRBJ2-1
CDR3 protein: CATSESSGSSYNEQFF
CDR3 DNA: TGTGCCACCAGTGAATCCAGCGGGAGCTCCTACAATGAGCAGTTCTTC

D gene: TRBD1
clone size: NA
V gene: TRBV10-3
J gene: TRBJ2-7
CDR3 protein: CAISPLGQGREQYF
CDR3 DNA: TGTGCCATCAGTCCTCTCGGACAGGGCAGGGAGCAGTACTTC

D gene: NA
clone size: NA
V gene: TRBV3-1
J gene: TRBJ1-1
CDR3 protein: CASSQPGRVEAFF
CDR3 DNA: TGTGCCAGCAGCCAACCAGGGAGGGTTGAAGCTTTCTTT

D gene: NA
clone size: few
V gene: TRBV6-5
J gene: TRBJ2-1
CDR3 protein: CASSYSGGFNEQFF
CDR3 DNA: TGCGCCAGCAGTTACTCTGGGGGGTTCAATGAGCAGTTCTTC

D gene: TRBD1
clone size: NA
V gene: TRBV14
J gene: TRBJ2-6
CDR3 protein: CASSLRPGTGDGANVLTF
CDR3 DNA: TGTGCCAGCAGCCTCCGTCCCGGGACAGGGGATGGGGCCAACGTCCTGACTTTC

D gene: NA
clone size: NA
V gene: TRBV5-1
J gene: TRBJ1-2
CDR3 protein: CASSLEGLDGYTF
CDR3 DNA: TGCGCCAGCAGCTTGGAAGGCCTTGATGGCTACACCTTC

D gene: TRBD1
clone size: NA
V gene: TRBV7-2
J gene: TRBJ1-4
CDR3 protein: CASSFRQGGNEKLFF
CDR3 DNA: TGTGCCAGCAGCTTCCGACAGGGGGGGAATGAAAAACTGTTTTTT

D gene: TRBD1
clone size: NA
V gene: TRBV11-2
J gene: TRBJ2-3
CDR3 protein: CASSLGRGQGVKTDTQYF
CDR3 DNA: TGTGCCAGCAGCTTAGGGAGGGGACAGGGGGTTAAAACAGATACGCAGTATTTT

D gene: TRBD1
clone size: few
V gene: TRBV7-2
J gene: TRBJ2-7
CDR3 protein: CASSPDRFYEQYF
CDR3 DNA: TGTGCCAGCAGCCCGGACAGGTTCTACGAGCAGTACTTC

D gene: TRBD1
clone size: NA
V gene: TRBV4-3
J gene: TRBJ2-7
CDR3 protein: CASSQAHRGIYEQYF
CDR3 DNA: TGCGCCAGCAGCCAAGCCCACAGGGGGATCTACGAGCAGTACTTC

D gene: TRBD1
clone size: few
V gene: TRBV7-2
J gene: TRBJ1-6
CDR3 protein: CASSLGQGPDSPLHF
CDR3 DNA: TGTGCCAGCAGCTTAGGACAGGGGCCGGATTCACCCCTCCACTTT

D gene: TRBD1
clone size: few
V gene: TRBV7-8
J gene: TRBJ2-5
CDR3 protein: CASSPRRGQGQETQYF
CDR3 DNA: TGTGCCAGCAGCCCCAGAAGGGGACAGGGCCAAGAGACCCAGTACTTC

D gene: TRBD1
clone size: NA
V gene: TRBV6-5
J gene: TRBJ2-7
CDR3 protein: CASSYRGTGTYEQYF
CDR3 DNA: TGTGCCAGCAGTTACCGCGGGACAGGGACGTACGAGCAGTACTTC

D gene: TRBD1
clone size: once
V gene: TRBV5-1
J gene: TRBJ1-5
CDR3 protein: CASSPGDSVNQPQHF
CDR3 DNA: TGCGCCAGCAGCCCTGGGGACAGCGTCAATCAGCCCCAGCATTTT

D gene: NA
clone size: NA
V gene: TRBV29-1
J gene: TRBJ1-3
CDR3 protein: CSVKRTDDTIYF
CDR3 DNA: TGCAGCGTTAAAAGGACAGATGACACCATATATTTT

D gene: NA
clone size: few
V gene: TRBV9
J gene: TRBJ2-1
CDR3 protein: CASSVENSYNEQFF
CDR3 DNA: TGTGCCAGCAGCGTAGAAAACAGCTACAATGAGCAGTTCTTC

D gene: NA
clone size: NA
V gene: TRBV12-5
J gene: TRBJ2-7
CDR3 protein: CASGLTGPFYNEQYF
CDR3 DNA: TGTGCTAGTGGTTTGACTGGGCCATTTTACAATGAGCAGTACTTC

D gene: NA
clone size: NA
V gene: TRBV29-1
J gene: TRBJ2-1
CDR3 protein: CSVHGTRNEQFF
CDR3 DNA: TGCAGCGTCCACGGGACACGAAATGAGCAGTTCTTC

D gene: NA
clone size: NA
V gene: TRBV2
J gene: TRBJ2-5
CDR3 protein: CASRGLSGETQYF
CDR3 DNA: TGTGCCAGCAGGGGACTGAGTGGAGAGACCCAGTACTTC

D gene: TRBD2
clone size: NA
V gene: TRBV5-1
J gene: TRBJ2-5
CDR3 protein: CASRTSGEAQYF
CDR3 DNA: TGCGCCAGCAGGACTAGCGGGGAAGCCCAGTACTTC

D gene: TRBD1
clone size: NA
V gene: TRBV7-6
J gene: TRBJ1-4
CDR3 protein: CASSFGQGGEKLFF
CDR3 DNA: TGTGCCAGCAGCTTCGGACAGGGGGGAGAAAAACTGTTTTTT

D gene: NA
clone size: NA
V gene: TRBV12-3/TRBV12-4
J gene: TRBJ2-1
CDR3 protein: CASSLRVLGYNEQFF
CDR3 DNA: TGTGCCAGCAGCCTCAGGGTCCTTGGTTACAATGAGCAGTTCTTC

D gene: NA
clone size: once
V gene: TRBV5-1
J gene: TRBJ2-2
CDR3 protein: CASSLDRVGAGELFF
CDR3 DNA: TGCGCCAGCAGCTTGGACCGGGTTGGGGCCGGGGAGCTGTTTTTT

D gene: NA
clone size: NA
V gene: TRBV25-1
J gene: TRBJ2-1
CDR3 protein: CASSEASFASYNEQFF
CDR3 DNA: TGTGCCAGCAGCGAGGCGTCATTCGCCTCCTACAATGAGCAGTTCTTC

D gene: TRBD1
clone size: NA
V gene: TRBV20-1
J gene: TRBJ1-5
CDR3 protein: CSVRTGNSNQPQHF
CDR3 DNA: TGCAGTGTCCGGACAGGGAATAGCAATCAGCCCCAGCATTTT

D gene: NA
clone size: NA
V gene: TRBV4-1
J gene: TRBJ2-5
CDR3 protein: CASSQGARGEETQYF
CDR3 DNA: TGCGCCAGCAGCCAAGGGGCGCGGGGAGAAGAGACCCAGTACTTC

D gene: TRBD2
clone size: NA
V gene: TRBV5-1
J gene: TRBJ2-5
CDR3 protein: CASSLVAGGLETQYF
CDR3 DNA: TGCGCCAGCAGCTTAGTGGCGGGGGGCTTGGAGACCCAGTACTTC

D gene: TRBD1
clone size: NA
V gene: TRBV12-3/TRBV12-4
J gene: TRBJ1-1
CDR3 protein: CASSPRDRQNTEAFF
CDR3 DNA: TGTGCCAGCAGTCCCCGGGACAGGCAAAACACTGAAGCTTTCTTT

D gene: NA
clone size: NA
V gene: TRBV6-1
J gene: TRBJ2-7
CDR3 protein: CASSTRTIRGEQYF
CDR3 DNA: TGTGCCAGCAGTACTCGCACGATTAGGGGTGAGCAGTACTTC

D gene: NA
clone size: few
V gene: TRBV19
J gene: TRBJ2-7
CDR3 protein: CASRASRVSSYEQYF
CDR3 DNA: TGTGCCAGTAGGGCGAGTCGGGTTTCCTCCTACGAGCAGTACTTC

D gene: NA
clone size: many
V gene: TRBV28
J gene: TRBJ2-5
CDR3 protein: CASTTWSGTEWQETQYF
CDR3 DNA: TGTGCCAGCACCACATGGTCCGGGACGGAATGGCAAGAGACCCAGTACTTC

D gene: NA
clone size: NA
V gene: TRBV6-5
J gene: TRBJ2-5
CDR3 protein: CASRPDLQETQYF
CDR3 DNA: TGTGCCAGCAGACCCGACCTCCAAGAGACCCAGTACTTC

D gene: TRBD1
clone size: NA
V gene: TRBV11-3
J gene: TRBJ1-1
CDR3 protein: CASSLVGGPGREAFF
CDR3 DNA: TGTGCCAGCAGCTTAGTAGGGGGCCCGGGGCGGGAAGCTTTCTTT

D gene: NA
clone size: few
V gene: TRBV3-1
J gene: TRBJ2-4
CDR3 protein: CASSQDENIQYF
CDR3 DNA: TGTGCCAGCAGCCAAGATGAGAACATTCAGTACTTC

D gene: NA
clone size: NA
V gene: TRBV30
J gene: TRBJ1-5
CDR3 protein: CAWSVLADNQPQHF
CDR3 DNA: TGTGCCTGGAGTGTTTTGGCCGACAATCAGCCCCAGCATTTT

D gene: NA
clone size: NA
V gene: TRBV7-2
J gene: TRBJ2-7
CDR3 protein: CASRLRPSYEQYF
CDR3 DNA: TGTGCCAGCAGATTACGGCCCTCCTACGAGCAGTACTTC